What follows are 4 T cell receptor beta chains derived from one specimen sequenced in a study of cytomegalovirus exposure and HLA in healthy donors. In the PCR, 60 Vbeta and 13 Jbeta primers were used. Using immunoSEQ multiplex PCR, the repertoire was profiled, and TCRdb retains in-frame clones only, with some absent. The sample holds roughly 170,000 clones, roughly 87% seen once. Sequenced material: PBMCs. These receptors came from a man in his fifties or sixties in good health and CMV-seronegative.

CDR3 protein: CASSSGQGMETQYF. The CDR3 region has the DNA TGTGCCAGCAGTTCGGGACAGGGGATGGAGACCCAGTACTTC. The chain is built from TRBV5-5 and TRBJ2-5, with 10 bases identical to TRBD1. Unmatched junction bases numbered 6, after V lost 5 bases and J lost 5 bases. There are 14 residues in the CDR3. Germline lookup yields CDR1 SGHKS and CDR2 YYEKEE (reference sequence).

V usage is TRBV9 and J usage is TRBJ1-6; D is unresolved. This CDR3 is 14 amino acids long. V was pared by 1 base and J by 8 bases, with 10 bases between. CDR1 SGDLS and CDR2 YYNGEE come from the germline V gene. CDR3 in DNA: TGTGCCAGCAGCGTAAGTGCGAGGGATTCACCCCTCCACTTT. This encodes CASSVSARDSPLHF.

As DNA, the CDR3 is TGTGCCAGCAGCTCGTCGGGGGCTAACTATGGCTACACCTTC. This translates into CASSSSGANYGYTF. This chain uses TRBV9 with TRBJ1-2; maybe TRBD1 (5 bases). The CDR3 spans 14 residues. Germline CDR1 reads SGDLS; CDR2 reads YYNGEE. With 4 bases removed from V and 0 bases from J, the gap between germline ends came to 10 bases.

The chain employs TRBV7-2 and TRBJ2-5; 8 bases match TRBD2. Germline loops: CDR1 SGHTA, CDR2 FQGNSA. This CDR3 spans 15 amino acids. V trimming: 1 base; J trimming: 5 bases; junction bases outside the gene matches: 6. CDR3 region: CASSLGGLVTETQYF. DNA for the CDR3: TGTGCCAGCAGCTTAGGGGGACTAGTGACGGAGACCCAGTACTTC.